Listed here are 18 T cell receptor beta chains from one sample, sequenced in a study of CXCR3-negative and CXCR3-positive naive CD8 T cells. Findings and limits, study-wide: The study found more hydrophobic TRB CDR3s in CXCR3-positive naive cells than in CXCR3-negative naive cells.

Their specific antigens are unknown. The method, 5' RACE with UMI labels, was used to prepare the TRB cDNA libraries. After re-calling the 5' RACE reads, TCRdb lists one entry per CDR3 protein, DNA absent. The sample yields 55,000 to 70,000 distinct CDR3 sequences, of which the top ten take up about 0.71%. The sample comprised naive CXCR3+ CD8+ T cells from blood. As for subset: CD45RO-CCR7+CD27+CD95- naive CD8+ T cells expressing CXCR3 (TNR3+). The receptor source for this set is a human donor in good health. Some clones in this sample may be carry-over from other donors' samples.

J is TRBJ2-5 and V is TRBV9; TCRdb calls TRBD1, which cannot be checked without DNA. This CDR3 spans 15 amino acids. Germline CDR1 SGDLS, CDR2 YYNGEE. The CDR3 reads CASSGRTGSQETQYF.

The chain couples TRBV5-1 to TRBJ2-5; TCRdb calls TRBD2, which cannot be checked without DNA. This CDR3 contains 17 residues. Looked up from germline, CDR1 is SGHRS and CDR2 is YFSETQ. CDR3 amino acids: CASSLAVLAGPQETQYF.

The CDR3 sequence: CASSPGQSISYEQYF. This chain links TRBV6-5 with TRBJ2-7; the D gene TCRdb calls, TRBD1, cannot be checked with no DNA. This CDR3 contains 15 residues. Per the germline V gene, CDR1 is MNHEY and CDR2 is SVGAGI.

V is TRBV7-9 and J is TRBJ2-1. The CDR3 length is 15 residues. Looked up from germline, CDR1 is SEHNR and CDR2 is FQNEAQ (reference sequence). CDR3: CASSVGMSSYNEQFF.

The chain carries TRBV6-2 or TRBV6-3 and TRBJ2-3; the D gene TCRdb calls, TRBD2, cannot be checked with no DNA. The length of the CDR3 is 15 residues. Germline V gene data show CDR1 as MNHEY and CDR2 as SVGEGT. The CDR3 here is CASTEGEGSTDTQYF.

This chain links TRBV7-9 with TRBJ2-3; the TRBD1 assignment by TCRdb is unverifiable without DNA. Per the germline V gene, CDR1 is SEHNR and CDR2 is FQNEAQ (reference sequence). This CDR3 is built from 14 residues. CDR3 region: CASDGTGSADTQYF. Filled out from reference TRBV7-9 and TRBJ2-3, the complete variable domain reads DTGVSQNPRHKITKRGQNVTFRCDPISEHNRLYWYRQTLGQGPEFLTYFQNEAQLEKSRLLSDRFSAERPKGSFSTLEIQRTEQGDSAMYLCASDGTGSADTQYFGPGTRLTVL.

The chain is built from TRBV7-9 and TRBJ2-4; checking the TCRdb D call of TRBD1 is not possible without DNA. This CDR3 comprises 14 residues. Germline V gene sequence: CDR1 SEHNR, CDR2 FQNEAQ (reference sequence). CDR3 in amino acids: CASRPGTPENIQYF.

The V call is TRBV7-8, the J call TRBJ2-3; checking the TCRdb D call of TRBD2 is not possible without DNA. Germline V lookup: CDR1 SGHVS, CDR2 FQNEAQ. This CDR3 is built from 15 residues. CDR3 residues: CASSSGGLGTDTQYF.

This rearrangement joins TRBV4-3 to TRBJ2-1. This CDR3 has 15 amino acids. From germline, CDR1 is LGHNA and CDR2 YSLEER. CDR3 loop: CASSQVTSPYNEQFF.

This chain joins TRBV18 and TRBJ2-5; TCRdb calls TRBD2, which cannot be checked without DNA. Germline loops: CDR1 KGHSH, CDR2 LQKENI. CDR3 length equals 19 residues. The CDR3 protein is CASSPYVLLAGATGETQYF.

The genes are TRBV27 and TRBJ2-7; TCRdb returns TRBD2, unconfirmable since there is no DNA. The CDR3 has 17 amino acids. CDR1 and CDR2 from the germline V gene are MNHEY and SMNVEV (reference sequence). CDR3 sequence: CASSRGLAGAPSYEQYF.

The gene calls are TRBV7-6 and TRBJ2-1; as DNA is missing, the TRBD2 call by TCRdb cannot be tested. Germline V lookup: CDR1 SGHVS, CDR2 FNYEAQ. The CDR3 is made up of 17 amino acids. CDR3 in amino acids: CASSLVNSGGIRNEQFF.

V gene TRBV7-9 combines with J gene TRBJ2-3; no DNA is available, so the TRBD2 call from TCRdb remains unchecked. Germline loops: CDR1 SEHNR, CDR2 FQNEAQ (reference sequence). The CDR3 is 15 residues long. CDR3 in amino acids: CASSLLVGQTDTQYF.

The rearrangement links TRBV7-9 to TRBJ1-2; there is no DNA to check the TCRdb D call of TRBD1. CDR1 is SEHNR and CDR2 is FQNEAQ in the germline V gene (reference sequence). CDR3 size: 16 residues. The CDR3 reads CASSSTESWGNYGYTF.

This clonotype is medium-sized by frequency. The chain has TRBV6-2 or TRBV6-3 and TRBJ1-1; the TCRdb D gene call, TRBD1, has no DNA to confirm it. The germline V gene has CDR1 MNHEY and CDR2 SVGEGT. This CDR3 is built from 17 residues. The CDR3 region is CASSYIRAPIPNTEAFF.

The V gene is TRBV29-1, the J gene TRBJ2-7; checking the TCRdb D call of TRBD1 is not possible without DNA. Germline CDR1 SQVTM, CDR2 ANQGSEA. The CDR3 length is 15 residues. The CDR3 sequence is CSVEDPRGANYEQYF.

The chain recombines TRBV7-9 with TRBJ2-3; with no DNA, the TCRdb D assignment of TRBD1 cannot be verified. The CDR3 is made up of 16 amino acids. CDR1 is SEHNR and CDR2 is FQNEAQ in the germline V gene (reference sequence). CDR3 amino acids: CASIQTGFELTDTQYF.

The genes are TRBV7-9 and TRBJ2-2; TCRdb outputs TRBD1, but without DNA this stays unchecked. Looked up from germline, CDR1 is SEHNR and CDR2 is FQNEAQ (reference sequence). The CDR3 is 17 residues long. The CDR3 sequence is CASSARGQTILTGELFF.